Presented here are 27 T cell receptor beta chains from one specimen sequenced in a study of shared clonotypes between healthy human individuals. The repertoire was sequenced with immunoSEQ multiplex PCR; TCRdb's copy has only in-frame clones and lacks some. Here the sample spans 1,500,000 or so clones, around 97% being singletons. Sequencing was carried out using naive CD4+ T cells sorted from blood. Subset meaning: CD45RA+ positively selected. The receptors were sampled from a man aged 30 to 39 in good health.

This chain uses TRBV6-6 with TRBJ2-1; 9 nucleotides match TRBD1. V shed 3 bases and J 9 bases; nucleotides not matched to a gene: 9. CDR3 length equals 15 residues. Germline V lookup: CDR1 MNHNY, CDR2 SVGAGI (reference sequence). For the CDR3, the DNA is TGTGCCAGCAGTTATGTCGGGACAGGGTTTTCTGAGCAGTTCTTC. Protein product: CASSYVGTGFSEQFF.

With regard to this clone: The sample contains more than one DNA sequence encoding this CDR3. The rearrangement joins TRBV6-5 to TRBJ2-1; 7 nucleotides agree with TRBD1. V was pared by 5 bases and J by 4 bases, with 2 bases of the junction left unmatched. The V gene's germline CDR1 is MNHEY and CDR2 SVGAGI. CDR3 length: 13 amino acids. The CDR3 sequence is CASSRDSYNEQFF. In DNA, the CDR3 is TGTGCCAGCAGTAGGGACAGTTACAATGAGCAGTTCTTC.

Written as DNA, the CDR3 is TGTGCCAGCAGCTTAGTCCTAGCGGGAGGGTTCTACAATGAGCAGTTCTTC. It translates to CASSLVLAGGFYNEQFF. The chain is built from TRBV11-2 and TRBJ2-1, with TRBD2 matching 12 bases. From germline, CDR1 is SGHAT and CDR2 FQNNGV. The CDR3 contains 17 residues. The J segment lost 3 bases and the V segment lost 1 base, leaving 4 bases of the junction unmatched.

The chain recombines TRBV28 with TRBJ2-2, with D uncertain. Germline V gene sequence: CDR1 MDHEN, CDR2 SYDVKM. This CDR3 has 12 amino acids. Trimming left V 5 bases short and J 4 bases short, with 5 bases between. The CDR3 loop reads CASSITTGELFF. CDR3 in DNA: TGTGCCAGCAGTATAACCACCGGGGAGCTGTTTTTT.

The V gene is TRBV7-6, the J gene TRBJ2-2; D is unclear. Trimming removed 5 bases from V and 7 bases from J, with 11 bases in between. CDR1 and CDR2 from the germline V gene are SGHVS and FNYEAQ. The CDR3 runs 13 residues. CDR3 bases: TGTGCCAGCAGCCCCCCTGGGGTCGGGGAGCTGTTTTTT. This codes for CASSPPGVGELFF.

The rearrangement links TRBV25-1 to TRBJ1-1; 8 bases are shared with TRBD1. Losses at the gene ends were 5 bases for V and 2 bases for J; bases not matched to a gene: 7. The CDR3 has 15 amino acids. From germline, CDR1 is MGHDK and CDR2 SYGVNS. For the CDR3, the DNA is TGTGCCAGCAGTCCCCGGACAGGGTTTAACACTGAAGCTTTCTTT. It specifies CASSPRTGFNTEAFF.

The rearrangement links TRBV19 to TRBJ1-5, with unresolved D. The ends were cut back, 3 bases at V and 6 bases at J, with 9 bases in the middle. The CDR3 totals 13 residues. CDR1 is LNHDA and CDR2 is SQIVND in the germline V gene (reference sequence). The CDR3, as DNA: TGTGCCAGTAGTATTCGGTTAAGTCAGCCCCAGCATTTT. Translating it yields CASSIRLSQPQHF.

The genes are TRBV9 and TRBJ2-1; D is unresolved. The CDR3 has 19 amino acids. V was pared by 4 bases and J by 0 bases, with 23 bases between. Germline values: CDR1 SGDLS, CDR2 YYNGEE. The CDR3 loop is CASSPLRWSSLGSYNEQFF. CDR3 nucleotides: TGTGCCAGCAGCCCGCTCCGGTGGTCATCCCTCGGCTCCTACAATGAGCAGTTCTTC.

The chain couples TRBV30 to TRBJ1-4; D possibly corresponds to TRBD1 (5 bases). The V end was cut by 6 bases, the J end by 5 bases, with 16 bases between. CDR1 and CDR2 from the germline V gene are GTSNPN and SVGIG (reference sequence). This CDR3 has 14 amino acids. This chain's CDR3 is CACITRQNNEKLFF. Written as DNA, the CDR3 is TGTGCCTGCATTACCAGACAGAACAATGAAAAACTGTTTTTT.

The V call is TRBV19, the J call TRBJ1-1, with D unresolved. The CDR3 totals 16 residues. The V and J ends lost 2 bases and 5 bases respectively, with 18 bases between them. Germline V lookup: CDR1 LNHDA, CDR2 SQIVND (reference sequence). CDR3 amino acids: CASSISPWAISTEAFF. The CDR3 region has the DNA TGTGCCAGTAGTATATCCCCTTGGGCCATATCGACTGAAGCTTTCTTT.

Only one count was recorded for this clone. The chain combines TRBV15 with TRBJ2-7; D is possibly TRBD1 (6 bases). The germline CDR1 and CDR2 sequences are LNHNV and YYDKDF (reference sequence). Trimming took 0 bases from V and 2 from J, leaving 8 bases between them. This CDR3 spans 14 amino acids. In nucleotides, the CDR3 is TGTGCCACCAGCAGAGATGGGGGCACCTACGAGCAGTACTTC. Translation gives CATSRDGGTYEQYF.

The genes are TRBV6-4 and TRBJ1-2; 9 bases line up with TRBD1. Germline CDR1 and CDR2: MRHNA and SNTAGT. V gave up 5 bases and J gave up 4 bases; unmatched junction bases: 5. This CDR3 comprises 14 residues. The CDR3 is CASSPGQGRYGYTF. The DNA for the CDR3 is TGTGCCAGCAGTCCGGGACAGGGCCGCTATGGCTACACCTTC.

The chain couples TRBV2 to TRBJ2-1; D is perhaps TRBD1 (6 bases). The CDR3 covers 13 residues. CDR1 is SNHLY and CDR2 is FYNNEI in the germline V gene. Trimming stripped 8 bases from V and 4 bases from J, with 12 bases between. CDR3 nucleotides: TGTGCCAGCCAGGACAGCGAATACAATGAGCAGTTCTTC. Protein product: CASQDSEYNEQFF.

The genes are TRBV9 and TRBJ1-2; 9 bases line up with TRBD1. Germline V gives CDR1 SGDLS, CDR2 YYNGEE. V lost 4 bases and J lost 6; bases outside the gene matches: 16. The CDR3 has 17 residues. CDR3 coding DNA: TGTGCCAGCAGCTTCAACTCGGTTCGGGACAGGGACGATGGCTACACCTTC. It is translated as CASSFNSVRDRDDGYTF.

The V and J genes are TRBV5-1 and TRBJ1-4, with D perhaps matching TRBD1 (5 bases). Trimming shortened V by 4 bases and J by 7 bases, and 14 bases separated the two germline ends. The CDR3 loop spans 14 amino acids. CDR1 is SGHRS and CDR2 is YFSETQ in the germline V gene. The CDR3 region is CASSTGVGSEKLFF. The CDR3 DNA is TGCGCCAGCAGCACGGGGGTGGGAAGTGAAAAACTGTTTTTT.

This chain links TRBV5-4 with TRBJ2-1; D is perhaps TRBD1 (6 bases). Trimming left V 6 bases short and J 10 bases short, with 14 bases between. This CDR3 contains 12 residues. CDR1 SGHNT and CDR2 YYREEE come from the germline V gene (reference sequence). The CDR3 coding sequence is TGTGCCAGCAACAAACAGGGCGAAGAGCAGTTCTTC. This gives the protein CASNKQGEEQFF.

This chain joins TRBV4-3 and TRBJ1-4, with a weak D call TRBD1 (5 bases). V shed 4 bases and J shed 4 bases, with 13 bases lying between them. The CDR3 consists of 15 residues. Germline CDR1 is LGHNA and CDR2 is YSLEER. DNA for the CDR3: TGCGCCAGCAGCCCGGCGACAGCCCATAATGAAAAACTGTTTTTT. Protein product: CASSPATAHNEKLFF.

The rearrangement links TRBV5-1 to TRBJ2-7, with D unresolved. This CDR3 comprises 12 residues. Germline CDR1 reads SGHRS; CDR2 reads YFSETQ. V was clipped by 3 bases and J by 1 base, with 5 bases between them. CDR3 region: CASSSQSYEQYF. The DNA of the CDR3 is TGCGCCAGCAGCTCTCAATCCTACGAGCAGTACTTC.

The chain has TRBV14 and TRBJ2-2; D not resolved. The V gene's germline CDR1 is SGHDN and CDR2 FVKESK. The germline V and J ends were trimmed by 2 bases and 5 bases, with 15 bases remaining between them. This CDR3 contains 16 residues. In nucleotides, the CDR3 is TGTGCCAGCAGCCAACCATCGGGCCTCGGGACCGGGGAGCTGTTTTTT. It is translated as CASSQPSGLGTGELFF.

The chain combines TRBV28 with TRBJ2-2; D tentatively fits TRBD1 or TRBD2 (5 bases each). V lost 6 bases to trimming and J lost 5 bases, with 16 bases between them. CDR1 is MDHEN and CDR2 is SYDVKM in the germline V gene. This CDR3 is 15 amino acids long. The CDR3 region is CASSRDAGWTGELFF. The CDR3, as DNA: TGTGCCAGCAGCCGGGATGCAGGGTGGACCGGGGAGCTGTTTTTT.

The CDR3 reads CATKETSNQPQHF. In DNA, the CDR3 is TGTGCCACTAAGGAGACATCCAATCAGCCCCAGCATTTT. The V gene is TRBV10-3, the J gene TRBJ1-5; no definite D call. Per germline, CDR1 ENHRY and CDR2 SYGVKD. The ends were cut back, 10 bases at V and 3 bases at J, with 13 bases in the middle. The CDR3 runs to 13 residues.

This chain uses TRBV5-1 with TRBJ2-2; D is unclear. This CDR3 region has 14 residues. CDR1 and CDR2 (germline): SGHRS, YFSETQ. The ends were cut back, 1 base at V and 6 bases at J, with 10 bases in the middle. The CDR3 reads CASSLLGSSGELFF. The DNA for the CDR3 is TGCGCCAGCAGCTTGCTGGGATCCTCCGGGGAGCTGTTTTTT.

The chain has TRBV14 and TRBJ1-1; unclear D gene. The length of the CDR3 is 14 residues. V lost 0 bases, J lost 3 bases, and 8 bases lay in between. CDR1 and CDR2 (germline): SGHDN, FVKESK. The CDR3 loop reads CASSQDLVYTEAFF. CDR3 DNA sequence: TGTGCCAGCAGCCAAGATCTAGTATACACTGAAGCTTTCTTT.

This clone was seen only once. The same CDR3 also results from other DNA sequences found in this sample. The chain employs TRBV18 and TRBJ1-3, with 7 nucleotides matching TRBD1. V dropped 4 bases and J dropped 0; count of bases not matched to a gene: 6. Germline-derived CDR1 and CDR2 are KGHSH and LQKENI. This CDR3 comprises 16 residues. The CDR3: CASSQEGANSGNTIYF. The CDR3 DNA is TGTGCCAGCTCACAGGAGGGGGCGAACTCTGGAAACACCATATATTTT.

The rearrangement uses TRBV13 and TRBJ1-1; perhaps TRBD1 as D (5 bases). From germline, CDR1 is PRHDT and CDR2 FYEKMQ (reference sequence). V was pared by 5 bases and J by 8 bases, with 15 bases between. The CDR3 has 13 residues. The CDR3: CASSPGTGQEAFF. Here the CDR3 DNA reads TGTGCCAGCAGCCCCGGGACCGGGCAGGAAGCTTTCTTT.

The V gene is TRBV10-3, the J gene TRBJ1-5; D is unclear. The length of the CDR3 is 15 residues. Germline CDR1 is ENHRY and CDR2 is SYGVKD. Deletions cut 3 bases from V and 4 bases from J, with 13 bases between. The DNA for the CDR3 is TGTGCCATCAGTGAAAACATAGGTGGTAATCAGCCCCAGCATTTT. This sequence encodes CAISENIGGNQPQHF.

V is TRBV19 and J is TRBJ2-3, with no clear D. The CDR3 has 16 amino acids. Trimming stripped 4 bases from V and 4 bases from J, with 18 bases between. Germline CDR1 reads LNHDA; CDR2 reads SQIVND (reference sequence). The CDR3 DNA is TGTGCCAGTAGTAGTCAGAGGACCCTCGGGCCAGATACGCAGTATTTT. Protein product: CASSSQRTLGPDTQYF.